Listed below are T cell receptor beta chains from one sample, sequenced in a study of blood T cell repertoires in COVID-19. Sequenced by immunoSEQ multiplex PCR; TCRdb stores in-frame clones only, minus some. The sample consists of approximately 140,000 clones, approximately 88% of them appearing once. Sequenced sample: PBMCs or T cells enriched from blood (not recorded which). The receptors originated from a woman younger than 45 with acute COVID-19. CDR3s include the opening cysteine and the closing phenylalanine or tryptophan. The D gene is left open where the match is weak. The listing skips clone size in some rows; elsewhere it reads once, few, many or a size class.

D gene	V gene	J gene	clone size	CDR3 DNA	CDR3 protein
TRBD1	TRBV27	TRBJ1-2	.	TGTGCCAGCAGTTTATCGGGGACAGCTAACTATGGCTACACCTTC	CASSLSGTANYGYTF
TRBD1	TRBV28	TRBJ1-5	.	TGTGCCAGCAACACCGGGACAGGGAATCAGCCCCAGCATTTT	CASNTGTGNQPQHF
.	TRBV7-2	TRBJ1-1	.	TGTGCCAGCAGCTTAGGGGCAGGGGATAGCACTGAAGCTTTCTTT	CASSLGAGDSTEAFF
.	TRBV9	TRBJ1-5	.	TGTGCCAGCAGCCCGCGGCCAGGGCGGAATCAGCCCCAGCATTTT	CASSPRPGRNQPQHF
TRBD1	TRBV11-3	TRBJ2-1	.	TGTGCCAGCAGCTTCAGGGGGCTCAATGAGCAGTTCTTC	CASSFRGLNEQFF
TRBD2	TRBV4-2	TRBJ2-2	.	TGTGCCAGCAGCCAGGAACTACGGGGAGAGCGGGGAAACACCGGGGAGCTGTTTTTT	CASSQELRGERGNTGELFF
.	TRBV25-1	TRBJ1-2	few	TGTGCCAGCAGTGAATCGGGCAGGGAAGGTGACTACACCTTC	CASSESGREGDYTF
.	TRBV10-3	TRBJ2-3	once	TGTGCCATCAAAGGGGGCACAGATACGCAGTATTTT	CAIKGGTDTQYF
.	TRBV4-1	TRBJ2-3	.	TGCGCCAGCAGCCAAGTCTACGGGATGGGTGCAGATACGCAGTATTTT	CASSQVYGMGADTQYF
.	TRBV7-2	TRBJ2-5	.	TGTGCCAGCAGCCAAAGTCGGGAGACCCAGTACTTC	CASSQSRETQYF
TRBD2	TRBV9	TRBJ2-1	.	TGTGCCAGCAGCGTAGGGGAGGGCTATGAGCAGTTCTTC	CASSVGEGYEQFF
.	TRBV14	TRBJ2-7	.	TGTGCCAGCAGCCTGGGGCTAGCGCCGACCTACGAGCAGTACTTC	CASSLGLAPTYEQYF
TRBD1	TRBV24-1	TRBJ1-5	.	TGTGCCACCAGTGATCCAGGGACAGGGAATCAGCCCCAGCATTTT	CATSDPGTGNQPQHF
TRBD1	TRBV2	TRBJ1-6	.	TGTGCCAGTACAGGGGAAAGTGGTTCACCCCTCCACTTT	CASTGESGSPLHF
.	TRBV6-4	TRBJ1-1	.	TGTGCCAGCAGTGACAAAGGGGAGGGTGAAGCTTTCTTT	CASSDKGEGEAFF
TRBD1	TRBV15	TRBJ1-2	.	TGTGCCACCAGCCCCGGGACAGACTATGGCTACACCTTC	CATSPGTDYGYTF
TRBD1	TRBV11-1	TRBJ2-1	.	TGTGCCAGCAGCTTAGTTCCGGGACAGGGGCGGGATGAGCAGTTCTTC	CASSLVPGQGRDEQFF
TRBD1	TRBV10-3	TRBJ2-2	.	TGTGCCATCGGTGACCGGGACAGGGTGAACACCGGGGAGCTGTTTTTT	CAIGDRDRVNTGELFF
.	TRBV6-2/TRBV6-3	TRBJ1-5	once	TGTGCCAGCAGCTCCGAGGTCTATAGCAATCAGCCCCAGCATTTT	CASSSEVYSNQPQHF
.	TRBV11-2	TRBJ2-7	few	TGTGCCAGCAGCACTACACTAACAGGGGAGCAGTACTTC	CASSTTLTGEQYF
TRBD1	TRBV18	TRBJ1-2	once	TGTGCCAGCTCAACAGGGGGAGCAGGTGGCTACACCTTC	CASSTGGAGGYTF
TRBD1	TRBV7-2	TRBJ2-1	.	TGTGCCAGCAGCTTATCGACGGGACAGAGAAATGAGCAGTTCTTC	CASSLSTGQRNEQFF
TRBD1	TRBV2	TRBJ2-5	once	TGTGCCAGCAGTTACGGGACAGGGCAAGAGACCCAGTACTTC	CASSYGTGQETQYF
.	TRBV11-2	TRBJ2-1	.	TGTGCCAGCAGCCGAACTATCCTAGATTTTTACTCCTCCTACAATGAGCAGTTCTTC	CASSRTILDFYSSYNEQFF
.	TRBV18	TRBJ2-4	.	TGTGCCAGCTCACCACCGACGGAGCTAGCCAAAAACATTCAGTACTTC	CASSPPTELAKNIQYF
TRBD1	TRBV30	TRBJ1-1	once	TGTGCCTGGAGTTGGGACAGGGGGCTGAACACTGAAGCTTTCTTT	CAWSWDRGLNTEAFF
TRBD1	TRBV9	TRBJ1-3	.	TGTGCCAGCAGCGTTTTATCGGGGGCAGGGGGTAGTGGAAACACCATATATTTT	CASSVLSGAGGSGNTIYF
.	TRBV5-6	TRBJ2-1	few	TGTGCCAGCAGCTTCTCCAGGGGTAGCAGCGAGCAGTTCTTC	CASSFSRGSSEQFF
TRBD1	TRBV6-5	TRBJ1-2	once	TGTGCCAGCAGTTACCAAGGACAGGGTCGCTATGGCTACACCTTC	CASSYQGQGRYGYTF
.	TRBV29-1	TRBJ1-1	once	TGCAGCGTTGAAAGGACTTCTTTCGCTGAAGCTTTCTTT	CSVERTSFAEAFF
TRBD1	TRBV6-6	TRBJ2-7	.	TGTGCCAGCAGACCGGGACAGGGGTTCAACGAGCAGTACTTC	CASRPGQGFNEQYF
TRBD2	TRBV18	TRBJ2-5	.	TGTGCCAGCTCACTCGGACTAGCGGGAGCAGAGACCCAGTACTTC	CASSLGLAGAETQYF
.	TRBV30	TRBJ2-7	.	TGTGCCTGGAGTGAGTCAGGGGACTACGAGCAGTACTTC	CAWSESGDYEQYF
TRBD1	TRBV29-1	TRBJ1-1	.	TGCAGCGTTGAAGGAGACAGGGGTTTGTATGCTTTCTTT	CSVEGDRGLYAFF
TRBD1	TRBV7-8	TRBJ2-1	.	TGTGCCAGCAGCTTGGGACAGCCCCGCAATGAGCAGTTCTTC	CASSLGQPRNEQFF
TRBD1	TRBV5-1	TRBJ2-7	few	TGCGCCAGCAGCTTCCGACAGGGAACCTACGAGCAGTACTTC	CASSFRQGTYEQYF
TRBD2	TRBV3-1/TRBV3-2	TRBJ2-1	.	TGTGCCAGCAGCCACATTAGCGGACTAGCCTACAATGAGCAGTTCTTC	CASSHISGLAYNEQFF
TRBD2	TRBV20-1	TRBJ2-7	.	TGCAGTGCTAGTGGGTCCCTAGCGGGAGTCGAGCAGTACTTC	CSASGSLAGVEQYF
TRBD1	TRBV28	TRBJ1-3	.	TGTGCCAGCAGCCTCCCAACAGGGGGCGGAAACACCATATATTTT	CASSLPTGGGNTIYF
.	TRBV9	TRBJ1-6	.	TGTGCCAGCAGCGGCGGGACCTACAGGAGCTCCTATAATTCACCCCTCCACTTT	CASSGGTYRSSYNSPLHF
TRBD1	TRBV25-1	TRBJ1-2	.	TGTGCCAGCAGTGACGACAGGGGGTCTTCTAATACCTATGGCTACACCTTC	CASSDDRGSSNTYGYTF
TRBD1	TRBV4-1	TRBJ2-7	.	TGCGCCAGCAGCCTTGGACAGGGGAGTTCCTACGAGCAGTACTTC	CASSLGQGSSYEQYF
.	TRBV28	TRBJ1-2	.	TGTGCCAGCAGTTCCGGGGGGCTACACTATGGCTACACCTTC	CASSSGGLHYGYTF
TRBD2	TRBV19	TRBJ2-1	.	TGTGCCAGTACTCCGGGTGGAGCTAGCGGGAGCTCCTACAATGAGCAGTTCTTC	CASTPGGASGSSYNEQFF
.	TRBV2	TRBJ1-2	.	TGTGCCAGCAGTGTGGTACAGGGCGGCTATGGCTACACCTTC	CASSVVQGGYGYTF
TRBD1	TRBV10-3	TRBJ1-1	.	TGTGCCATCAGTGGACAGGGGGCTGAAGCTTTCTTT	CAISGQGAEAFF
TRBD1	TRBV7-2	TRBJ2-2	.	TGTGCCAGCAGCCGCAACCAGGGACAGGGCGGGGAGCTGTTTTTT	CASSRNQGQGGELFF
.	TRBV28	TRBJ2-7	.	TGTGCCAGCAGTTCGACGACAGGCCGAGTCGAGCAGTACTTC	CASSSTTGRVEQYF
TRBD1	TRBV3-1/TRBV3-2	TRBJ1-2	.	TGTGCCAGCAGCCGTCGGGACAGGACCTATGGCTACACCTTC	CASSRRDRTYGYTF
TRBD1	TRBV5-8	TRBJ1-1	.	TGTGCCAGCAGCTTGGGGGACAGGCTGAACACTGAAGCTTTCTTT	CASSLGDRLNTEAFF
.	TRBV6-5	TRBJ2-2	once	.	CASSYTQGRRAGELFF
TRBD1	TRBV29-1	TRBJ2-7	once	TGCAGCGTTGTCCAGGGGGCTTCATCTTTCTACGAGCAGTACTTC	CSVVQGASSFYEQYF
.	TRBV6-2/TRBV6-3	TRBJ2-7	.	TGTGCCAGCAGTTCCGCGACAGCGTACGAGCAGTACTTC	CASSSATAYEQYF
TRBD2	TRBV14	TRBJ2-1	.	TGTGCCAGCAAGCTAGCGGGATACCACAATGAGCAGTTCTTC	CASKLAGYHNEQFF
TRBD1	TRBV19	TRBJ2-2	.	TGTGCCAGTAACGACAGGGCCGGGGAGCTGTTTTTT	CASNDRAGELFF
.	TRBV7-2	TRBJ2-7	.	TGTGCCAGCAGCCCCGAGCGGATTGTGACCTACGAGCAGTACTTC	CASSPERIVTYEQYF
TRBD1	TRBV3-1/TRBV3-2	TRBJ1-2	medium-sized	TGTGCCAGCAGCCAAGACCCGACAGGGGCTGACGCCTATGGCTACACCTTC	CASSQDPTGADAYGYTF
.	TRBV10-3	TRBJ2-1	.	TGTGCCGTTGAGGACAGCTCCTACAATGAGCAGTTCTTC	CAVEDSSYNEQFF
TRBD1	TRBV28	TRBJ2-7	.	TGTGCCAGCACCACATATCGACAGGGGATCTCCTACGAGCAGTACTTC	CASTTYRQGISYEQYF